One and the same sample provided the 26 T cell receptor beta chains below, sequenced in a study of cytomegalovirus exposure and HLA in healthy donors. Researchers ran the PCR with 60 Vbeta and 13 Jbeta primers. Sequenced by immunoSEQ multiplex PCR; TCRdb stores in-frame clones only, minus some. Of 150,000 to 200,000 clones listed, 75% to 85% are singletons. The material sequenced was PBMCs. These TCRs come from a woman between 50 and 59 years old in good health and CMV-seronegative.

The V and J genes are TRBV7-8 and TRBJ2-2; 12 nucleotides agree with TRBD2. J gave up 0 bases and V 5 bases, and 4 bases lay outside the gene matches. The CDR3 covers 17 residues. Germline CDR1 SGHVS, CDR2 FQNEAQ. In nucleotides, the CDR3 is TGTGCCAGCAGCCCACGGACTAGCGGGACGAACACCGGGGAGCTGTTTTTT. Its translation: CASSPRTSGTNTGELFF.

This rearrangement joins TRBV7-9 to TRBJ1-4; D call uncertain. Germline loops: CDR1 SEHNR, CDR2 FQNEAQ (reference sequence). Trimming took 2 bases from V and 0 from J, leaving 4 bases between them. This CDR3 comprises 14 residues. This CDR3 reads CASSLLATNEKLFF. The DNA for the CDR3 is TGTGCCAGCAGCTTACTTGCAACTAATGAAAAACTGTTTTTT.

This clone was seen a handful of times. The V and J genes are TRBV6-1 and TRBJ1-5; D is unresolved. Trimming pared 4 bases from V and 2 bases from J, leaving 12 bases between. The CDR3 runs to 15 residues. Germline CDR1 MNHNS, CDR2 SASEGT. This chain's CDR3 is CASSASGYGNQPQHF. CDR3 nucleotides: TGTGCCAGCAGTGCGAGCGGTTACGGCAATCAGCCCCAGCATTTT.

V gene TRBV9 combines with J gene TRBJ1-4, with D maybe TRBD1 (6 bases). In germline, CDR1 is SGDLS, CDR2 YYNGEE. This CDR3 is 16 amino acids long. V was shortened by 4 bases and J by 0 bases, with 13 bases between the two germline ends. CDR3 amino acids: CASSLGGPATNEKLFF. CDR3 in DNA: TGTGCCAGCAGCTTAGGGGGGCCTGCAACTAATGAAAAACTGTTTTTT.

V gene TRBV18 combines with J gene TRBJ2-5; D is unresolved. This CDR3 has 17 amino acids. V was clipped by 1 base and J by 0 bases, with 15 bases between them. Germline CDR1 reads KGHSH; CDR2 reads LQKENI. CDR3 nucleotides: TGTGCCAGCTCACCACGGTTTGACACTGGATACCAAGAGACCCAGTACTTC. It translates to CASSPRFDTGYQETQYF.

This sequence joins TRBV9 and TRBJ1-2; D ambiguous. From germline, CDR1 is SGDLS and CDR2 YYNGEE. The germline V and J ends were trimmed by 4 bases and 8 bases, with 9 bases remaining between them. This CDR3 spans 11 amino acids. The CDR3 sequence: CASSSREGYTF. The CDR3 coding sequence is TGTGCCAGCAGCTCGAGAGAAGGCTACACCTTC.

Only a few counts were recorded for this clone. CDR3 DNA sequence: TGCGCCACCCAAATCTACGAGCAGTACTTC. It is translated as CATQIYEQYF. The chain is built from TRBV5-1 and TRBJ2-7; D not resolved. This CDR3 comprises 10 residues. V was pared by 9 bases and J by 3 bases, with 7 bases between. The germline gives CDR1 SGHRS, CDR2 YFSETQ.

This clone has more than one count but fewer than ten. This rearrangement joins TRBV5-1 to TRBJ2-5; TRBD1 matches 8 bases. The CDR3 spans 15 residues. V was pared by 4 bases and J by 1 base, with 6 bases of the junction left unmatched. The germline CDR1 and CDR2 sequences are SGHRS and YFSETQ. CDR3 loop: CASSPWDRSQETQYF. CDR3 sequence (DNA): TGCGCCAGCAGCCCCTGGGACAGGAGCCAAGAGACCCAGTACTTC. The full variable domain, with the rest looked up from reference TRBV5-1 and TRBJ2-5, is KAGVTQTPRYLIKTRGQQVTLSCSPISGHRSVSWYQQTPGQGLQFLFEYFSETQRNKGNFPGRFSGRQFSNSRSEMNVSTLELGDSALYLCASSPWDRSQETQYFGPGTRLLVL.

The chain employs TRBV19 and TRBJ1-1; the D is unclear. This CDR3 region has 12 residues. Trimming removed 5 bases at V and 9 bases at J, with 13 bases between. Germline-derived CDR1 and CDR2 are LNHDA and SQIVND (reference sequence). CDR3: CASSVTGLKAFF. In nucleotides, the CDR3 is TGTGCCAGTAGTGTTACTGGGCTCAAAGCTTTCTTT.

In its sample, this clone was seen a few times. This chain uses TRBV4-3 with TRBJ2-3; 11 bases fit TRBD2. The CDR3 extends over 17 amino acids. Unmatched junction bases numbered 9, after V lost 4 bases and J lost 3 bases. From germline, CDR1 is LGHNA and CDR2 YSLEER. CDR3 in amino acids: CASSPKARLAGTDTQYF. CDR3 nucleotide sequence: TGCGCCAGCAGCCCGAAGGCTCGACTAGCGGGGACAGATACGCAGTATTTT.

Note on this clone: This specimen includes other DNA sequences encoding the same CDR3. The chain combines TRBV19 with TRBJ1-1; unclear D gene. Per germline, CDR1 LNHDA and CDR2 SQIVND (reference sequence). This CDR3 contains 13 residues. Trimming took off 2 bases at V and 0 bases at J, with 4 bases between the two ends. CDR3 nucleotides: TGTGCCAGTAGTATATCAGTGAACACTGAAGCTTTCTTT. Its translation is CASSISVNTEAFF.

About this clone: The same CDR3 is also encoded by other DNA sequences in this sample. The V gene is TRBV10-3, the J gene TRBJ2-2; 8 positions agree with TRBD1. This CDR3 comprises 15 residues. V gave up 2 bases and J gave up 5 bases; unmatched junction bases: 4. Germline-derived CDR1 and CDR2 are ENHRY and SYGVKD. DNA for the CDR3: TGTGCCATCAGTGAGGGGCAGGGGGCTACCGGGGAGCTGTTTTTT. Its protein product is CAISEGQGATGELFF.

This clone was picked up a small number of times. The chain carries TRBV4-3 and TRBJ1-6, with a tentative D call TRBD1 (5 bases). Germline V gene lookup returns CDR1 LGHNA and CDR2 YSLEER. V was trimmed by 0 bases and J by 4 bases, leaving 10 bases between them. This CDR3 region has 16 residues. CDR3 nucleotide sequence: TGCGCCAGCAGCCAAGACGTTACAGGATATAATTCACCCCTCCACTTT. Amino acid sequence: CASSQDVTGYNSPLHF.

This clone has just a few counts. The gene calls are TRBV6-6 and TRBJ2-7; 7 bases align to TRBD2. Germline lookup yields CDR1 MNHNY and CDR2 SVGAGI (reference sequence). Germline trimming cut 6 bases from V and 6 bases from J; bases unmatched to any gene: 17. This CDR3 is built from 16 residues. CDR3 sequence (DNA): TGTGCCAGCAGCTCCGATGTGCGTGGGGGGGGGAGCGAGCAGTACTTC. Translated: CASSSDVRGGGSEQYF.

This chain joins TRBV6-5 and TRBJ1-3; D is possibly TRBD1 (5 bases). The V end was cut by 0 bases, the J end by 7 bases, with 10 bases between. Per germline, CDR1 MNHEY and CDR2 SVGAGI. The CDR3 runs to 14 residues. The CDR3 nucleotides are TGTGCCAGCAGTTACTCCCTGTCAGGGAACACCATATATTTT. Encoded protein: CASSYSLSGNTIYF.

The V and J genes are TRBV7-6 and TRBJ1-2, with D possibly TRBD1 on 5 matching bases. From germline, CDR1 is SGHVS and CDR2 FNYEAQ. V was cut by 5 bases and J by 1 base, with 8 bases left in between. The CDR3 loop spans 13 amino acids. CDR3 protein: CASSQGFNYGYTF. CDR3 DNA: TGTGCCAGCAGCCAGGGCTTTAACTATGGCTACACCTTC.

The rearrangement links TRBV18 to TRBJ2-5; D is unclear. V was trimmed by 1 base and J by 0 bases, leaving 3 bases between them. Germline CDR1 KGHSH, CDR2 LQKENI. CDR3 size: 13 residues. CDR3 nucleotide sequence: TGTGCCAGCTCACCACGGCACCAAGAGACCCAGTACTTC. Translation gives CASSPRHQETQYF.

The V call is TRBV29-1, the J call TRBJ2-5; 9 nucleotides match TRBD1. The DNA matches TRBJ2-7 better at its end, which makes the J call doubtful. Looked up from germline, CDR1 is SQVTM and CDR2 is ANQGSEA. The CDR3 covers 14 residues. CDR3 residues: CSVQGTGSSYEQYF. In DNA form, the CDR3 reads TGCAGCGTCCAAGGGACAGGGTCCTCCTACGAGCAGTACTTC.

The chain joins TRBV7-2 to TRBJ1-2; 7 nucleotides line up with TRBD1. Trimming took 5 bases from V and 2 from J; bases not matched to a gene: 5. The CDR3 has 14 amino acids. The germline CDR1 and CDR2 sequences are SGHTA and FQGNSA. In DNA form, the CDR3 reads TGTGCCAGCAGCCCCGGGACAGCGAACTATGGCTACACCTTC. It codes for CASSPGTANYGYTF.

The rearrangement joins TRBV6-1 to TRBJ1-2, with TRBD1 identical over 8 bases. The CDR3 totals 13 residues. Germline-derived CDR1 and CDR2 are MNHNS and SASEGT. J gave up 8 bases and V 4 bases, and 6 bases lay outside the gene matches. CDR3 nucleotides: TGTGCCAGCAGTGCGGACAGGGCTACAGGCTACACCTTC. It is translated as CASSADRATGYTF.

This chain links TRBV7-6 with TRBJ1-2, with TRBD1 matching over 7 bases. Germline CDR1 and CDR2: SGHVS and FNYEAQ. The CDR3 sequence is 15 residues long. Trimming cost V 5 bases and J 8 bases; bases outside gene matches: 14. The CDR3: CASSPRQGAIGGYTF. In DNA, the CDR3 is TGTGCCAGCAGCCCCCGACAGGGAGCAATCGGGGGCTACACCTTC.

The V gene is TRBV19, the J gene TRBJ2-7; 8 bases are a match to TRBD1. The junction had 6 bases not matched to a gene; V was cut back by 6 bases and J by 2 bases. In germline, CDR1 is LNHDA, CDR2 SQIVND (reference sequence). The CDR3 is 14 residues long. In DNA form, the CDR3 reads TGTGCCAGTAGATCGACAGGGGAGACCTACGAGCAGTACTTC. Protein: CASRSTGETYEQYF.

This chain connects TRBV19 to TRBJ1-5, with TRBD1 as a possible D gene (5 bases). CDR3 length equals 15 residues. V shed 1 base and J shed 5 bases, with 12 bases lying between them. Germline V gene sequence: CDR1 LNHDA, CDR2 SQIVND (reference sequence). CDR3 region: CASSIGAGRYQPQHF. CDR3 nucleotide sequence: TGTGCCAGTAGTATAGGGGCAGGGCGGTATCAGCCCCAGCATTTT. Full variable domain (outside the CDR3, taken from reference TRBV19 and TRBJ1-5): DGGITQSPKYLFRKEGQNVTLSCEQNLNHDAMYWYRQDPGQGLRLIYYSQIVNDFQKGDIAEGYSVSREKKESFPLTVTSAQKNPTAFYLCASSIGAGRYQPQHFGDGTRLSIL.

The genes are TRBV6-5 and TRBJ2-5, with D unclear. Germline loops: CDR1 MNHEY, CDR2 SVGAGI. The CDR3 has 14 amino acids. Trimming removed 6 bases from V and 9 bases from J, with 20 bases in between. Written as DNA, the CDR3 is TGTGCCAGCAGCCCGACATCGCCCGTGCAGGCCCAGTACTTC. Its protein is CASSPTSPVQAQYF.

The CDR3 bases are TGTGCCAGCAGCCCGGGACAGGGGGTAGGCACTGAAGCTTTCTTT. It encodes CASSPGQGVGTEAFF. The V call is TRBV7-9, the J call TRBJ1-1; TRBD1 aligns across 11 bases. The CDR3 runs 15 residues. The germline gives CDR1 SEHNR, CDR2 FQNEAQ (reference sequence). V dropped 5 bases and J dropped 4; count of bases not matched to a gene: 6.

DNA for the CDR3: TGCGCCAGCAGCCGGGGCGGGATCTCCTACAATGAGCAGTTCTTC. Amino acid sequence: CASSRGGISYNEQFF. The J gene is TRBJ2-1, the V gene TRBV5-1; D is possibly TRBD2 (6 bases). Trimming took off 4 bases at V and 0 bases at J, with 11 bases between the two ends. CDR3 length: 15 amino acids. Germline V lookup: CDR1 SGHRS, CDR2 YFSETQ.